This T cell receptor beta chain was found in a study of blood T cell repertoires in COVID-19 (dated by TCRdb to 2018 to 2020). Regarding the research as a whole: Samples covering the acute and convalescent phases of COVID-19 were provided by collaborators in the United States, Italy and Spain. The material from the prospective study consisted of cDNA or gDNA derived from T cells, B-cell-depleted T cells, or PBMCs. Subjects who had been exposed to COVID-19, were actively infected with it, or had recovered from it provided the deeply sampled blood TCRbeta repertoires that made up the dataset. The repertoires were made available in a free public database intended to serve as a resource for research on the immune response to SARS-CoV-2. The samples were drawn from the first 160 participants of the ongoing ImmuneRACE study and from over a thousand subjects provided by 6 global collaborators. A de-identified subject ID, COVID-19 status, age in years and sex were almost always included in the sample metadata. Where available, HLA class I and class II types were taken from metadata supplied by the sample provider and were not determined by assay-based typing.

This clone has just one count. Its antigen has not been determined. One base away there is no much larger clone; base qualities are not given. TCRbeta CDR3 regions were amplified from genomic DNA by means of the immunoSEQ Assay, a bias-controlled multiplex PCR. Processing in the source paper ran as follows. The number of nucleated cells in each sample was estimated by amplification of reference gene primers within the assay. Sequence reads were collapsed and filtered to measure the absolute abundance of every unique TCRbeta CDR3 rearrangement. For each sample, productive Simpson clonality was calculated by taking the square root of Simpson's diversity index across productive rearrangements. What TCRdb holds here is the immuneACCESS table cut down to in-frame rearrangements. Part of the clones is not present; checked against another copy, under half of the missing clones reflect an unresolved V gene, and the others are unexplained. V, J and clone size derive from that table, while D and trimming were established from the DNA sequence. Present in this sample are about 30,000 clones, around 90% of which were seen just once. 11% to 15% of the sample rests with the top ten.

The germline V gene encodes CDR1 GTSNPN and CDR2 SVGIG (reference sequence). The CDR3 sequence holds 15 residues, the cysteine and phenylalanine included. The CDR3 DNA has 45 bases and is translated from base 1. The V end loses 0 bases and the J end loses 6 bases, and a stretch of 14 bases separates them. What the study reported, not specific to this receptor: Clinical and demographic metadata were provided uncurated, with the amount varying by source and participant.

Whole blood was collected in K2EDTA tubes by collaborating institutions according to the institutions' own protocols. For TCRbeta analysis, collaborators shipped samples as frozen whole blood, isolated PBMCs, or DNA extracted from either of those sample types. This TCR was sampled from a man aged 60 to 75 with active COVID-19. The chain was built from TRBV30 and TRBJ2-2; matching of 5 bases hints at TRBD1 as the D gene. Source material: peripheral blood. Read as DNA, the sequence is TGTGCCTGGAGTGTAACCAGGGCTGGAGCCGGGGAGCTGTTTTTT. Its translation is CAWSVTRAGAGELFF.